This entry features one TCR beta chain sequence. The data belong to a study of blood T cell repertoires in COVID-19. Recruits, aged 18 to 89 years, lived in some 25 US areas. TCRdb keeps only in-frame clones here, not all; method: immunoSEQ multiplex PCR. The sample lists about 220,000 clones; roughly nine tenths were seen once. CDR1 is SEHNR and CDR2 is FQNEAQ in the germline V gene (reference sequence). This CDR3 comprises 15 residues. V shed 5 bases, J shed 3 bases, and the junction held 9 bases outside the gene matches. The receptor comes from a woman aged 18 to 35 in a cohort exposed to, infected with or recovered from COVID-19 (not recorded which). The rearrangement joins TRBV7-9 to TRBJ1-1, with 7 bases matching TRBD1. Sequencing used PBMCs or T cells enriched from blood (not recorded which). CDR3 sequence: CASSSDRVEDTEAFF. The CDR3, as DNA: TGTGCCAGCAGCAGCGACAGGGTTGAGGACACTGAAGCTTTCTTT.